This T cell receptor beta chain was captured by sequencing in a study of cytomegalovirus exposure and HLA in healthy donors. General observations from the study: Sequencing artifact likely explains a cluster of highly shared sequence variants.

60 Vbeta and 13 Jbeta primers were used in PCR. Measured with immunoSEQ multiplex PCR; TCRdb has only the in-frame clones, and not every one. The sample totals about 160,000 clones. In regard to this clone: Its cognate antigen is unknown.

Sequenced input: PBMCs. This sequence originates from a woman between 55 and 75 years old in good health and CMV-seronegative.

The CDR3 sequence: CAISESGGEGSPLHF. CDR3 sequence (DNA): TGTGCCATCAGTGAGTCGGGTGGGGAGGGTTCACCCCTCCACTTT. The V call is TRBV10-3, the J call TRBJ1-6; no reliable D call. Germline loops: CDR1 ENHRY, CDR2 SYGVKD. The CDR3 length is 15 residues. Trimming took off 0 bases at V and 9 bases at J, with 12 bases between the two ends.